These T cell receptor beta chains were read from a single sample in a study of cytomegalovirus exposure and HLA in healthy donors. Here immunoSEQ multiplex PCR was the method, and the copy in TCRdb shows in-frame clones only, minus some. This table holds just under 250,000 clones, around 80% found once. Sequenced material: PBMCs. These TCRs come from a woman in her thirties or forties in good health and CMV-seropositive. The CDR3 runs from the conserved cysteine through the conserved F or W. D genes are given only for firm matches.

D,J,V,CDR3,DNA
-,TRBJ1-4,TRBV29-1,CSVRGATTNEKLFF,TGCAGCGTCCGGGGGGCCACAACTAATGAAAAACTGTTTTTT
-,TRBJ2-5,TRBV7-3,CASSFSPQETQYF,TGTGCCAGCAGCTTTAGCCCTCAAGAGACCCAGTACTTC
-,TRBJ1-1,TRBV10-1,CASSGDKREAFF,TGCGCCAGCAGTGGCGATAAGAGGGAAGCTTTCTTT
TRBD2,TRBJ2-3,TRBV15,CATSKLAGDTDTQYF,TGTGCCACCAGCAAACTAGCGGGGGACACAGATACGCAGTATTTT
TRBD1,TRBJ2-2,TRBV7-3,CASSLLAGGTGELFF,TGTGCCAGCAGCTTACTTGCAGGGGGTACCGGGGAGCTGTTTTTT
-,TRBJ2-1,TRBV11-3,CASSYPYYEQFF,TGTGCCAGCAGCTATCCCTACTATGAGCAGTTCTTC
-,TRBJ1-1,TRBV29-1,CSAERDTEAFF,TGCAGCGCTGAGAGGGACACTGAAGCTTTCTTT
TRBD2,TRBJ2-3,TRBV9,CASSVSGARTDTQYF,TGTGCCAGCAGCGTTAGCGGGGCCCGCACAGATACGCAGTATTTT
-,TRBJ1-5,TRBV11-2,CASSLADSQNQPQHF,TGTGCCAGCAGCTTAGCTGACAGCCAAAATCAGCCCCAGCATTTT
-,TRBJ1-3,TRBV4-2,CASSQDRGSGNTIYF,TGTGCCAGCAGCCAAGATCGGGGGTCTGGAAACACCATATATTTT
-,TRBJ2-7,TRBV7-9,CASSLADRRYEQYF,TGTGCCAGCAGCTTAGCGGACAGACGCTACGAGCAGTACTTC
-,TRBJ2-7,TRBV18,CASSFNPSYEQYF,TGTGCCAGCTCATTTAATCCTAGCTACGAGCAGTACTTC
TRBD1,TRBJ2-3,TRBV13,CASSFDRGRTDTQYF,TGTGCCAGCAGCTTCGACAGGGGAAGGACAGATACGCAGTATTTT
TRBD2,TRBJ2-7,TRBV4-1,CASSQEWGGSTSGWYF,TGCGCCAGCAGCCAAGAATGGGGAGGGTCCACTAGCGGGTGGTACTTC
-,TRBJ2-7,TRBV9,CASSPRHQRDYEQYF,TGTGCCAGCAGCCCCCGACATCAGAGAGACTACGAGCAGTACTTC
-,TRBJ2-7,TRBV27,CASSTGMYYEQYF,TGTGCCAGCAGCACGGGGATGTACTACGAGCAGTACTTC
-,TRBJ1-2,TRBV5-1,CASSPFGTPGGYTF,TGCGCCAGCAGCCCCTTCGGGACTCCGGGAGGCTACACCTTC
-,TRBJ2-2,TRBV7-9,CSSSPYTGELFF,TGTTCCAGCAGCCCCTACACCGGGGAGCTGTTTTTT
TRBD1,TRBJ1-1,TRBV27,CASSLNRGNTEAFF,TGTGCCAGCAGTTTGAACAGGGGGAACACTGAAGCTTTCTTT
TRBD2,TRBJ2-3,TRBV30,CAWMWGLAGDDTQYF,TGTGCCTGGATGTGGGGACTAGCGGGAGATGATACGCAGTATTTT
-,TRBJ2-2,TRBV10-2,CASSVNTGELFF,TGCGCCAGCAGTGTAAACACCGGGGAGCTGTTTTTT
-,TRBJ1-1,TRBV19,CASSFRGGNTEAFF,TGTGCCAGTTCCTTTCGGGGGGGTAACACTGAAGCTTTCTTT